This TCR beta chain was recorded in a study of blood T cell repertoires in COVID-19. For the study at large: Sources were T cells, B-cell-depleted T cells, or PBMCs; the material itself was cDNA or gDNA.

Per the original data handling: Counts of nucleated cells, estimated from reference gene primer amplification, were obtained. TCRdb keeps only in-frame clones here, not all; method: immunoSEQ multiplex PCR. The V and J calls and clone size come from that table; D and trimming were worked out from the DNA. The table records about 160,000 clones, about 80% of them present only once. Germline V gene sequence: CDR1 SGHNT, CDR2 YYREEE (reference sequence). The trim removed 3 bases at V and 3 bases at J, leaving 12 bases unmatched. The CDR3 runs 18 residues. This sequence originates from an elderly woman with acute or convalescent COVID-19. This chain uses TRBV5-4 with TRBJ2-1; 10 positions match TRBD2. The sequenced sample was peripheral blood. This chain's CDR3 is CASSSGGLAGGFYNEQFF. The CDR3, as DNA: TGTGCCAGCAGCTCGGGGGGGTTAGCGGGAGGTTTCTACAATGAGCAGTTCTTC.